This T cell receptor (beta chain) was recovered during a study of cytomegalovirus exposure and HLA in healthy donors. Findings and caveats of the study: According to an earlier analysis, most TCR beta V segments yielded productive rearrangements about 87% or about 30% of the time. In vitro data verified a few CMV-associated chains as specific for CMV antigens. Per a later analysis, fewer than 20,000 TCR beta sequences showed association with HLA alleles at 0.05 false discovery rate.

The CDR3 is 14 residues long. Looked up from germline, CDR1 is KGHSH and CDR2 is LQKENI. Between the trimmed V and J ends, which lost 3 bases and 1 base, there was a span of 7 bases. In the case of this clone: No antigen is known for it.

The PCR contained 60 Vbeta and 13 Jbeta primers. Sequencing used immunoSEQ multiplex PCR; TCRdb keeps in-frame clones, though not all of them. Among around 150,000 clones listed, 75% were seen once. The chain uses TRBV18 and TRBJ1-5; D gene unclear. Sequencing used PBMCs. The sequence was collected from a woman in her forties or fifties in good health and CMV-seropositive. The CDR3 DNA is TGTGCCAGCTCACCGGGCAGAAGCAATCAGCCCCAGCATTTT. Its protein product is CASSPGRSNQPQHF.